This TCR beta chain appears in the sequencing data of a study of blood T cells in healthy people across ages. The CDR3 consists of 13 residues. Trimming shortened V by 0 bases and J by 8 bases, and 11 bases separated the two germline ends. Germline V gene lookup returns CDR1 SGHRS and CDR2 YFSETQ. Collection of ten milliliters of peripheral blood was performed for each donor. Next came a second PCR, run for about 6 to 12 cycles, which used a sample-barcoded 5' primer along with a J-beta primer mix. Each TCR beta cDNA got a 12-nucleotide random molecular identifier. TCRdb reanalysed the 5' RACE reads using MiXCR and keeps one entry per CDR3 protein. The sample has about 1.8 million distinct CDR3 sequences, around 48% seen once. In its sample, this clonotype was seen a few times.

What was sequenced was blood. The V call is TRBV5-1, the J call TRBJ2-5; D gene unclear. The sequence came from a middle-aged woman in good health. The CDR3 loop reads CASSLGYGRTQYF. DNA for the CDR3: TGCGCCAGCAGCTTGGGCTACGGACGAACCCAGTACTTC.